Following are 26 T cell receptor beta chains from one sample sequenced in a study of long-term antiretroviral therapy in people with HIV. The assay, immunoSEQ v3.0, was run at survey level. Libraries were prepared by immunoSEQ multiplex PCR; TCRdb keeps only in-frame clonotypes and omits some of them. This sample has about 24,000 clones; under 85% occur once, and the top ten carry about a quarter. The sequences come from unsorted PBMCs, collected 0.4 years after starting antiretroviral therapy. The receptors originated from a man aged 45 to 65 with HIV.

V gene TRBV7-9 combines with J gene TRBJ1-3; 7 nucleotides match TRBD1. Germline V gene sequence: CDR1 SEHNR, CDR2 FQNEAQ (reference sequence). The CDR3 extends over 17 amino acids. Trimming removed 5 bases from V and 0 bases from J; junction bases left unmatched: 10. CDR3 sequence reads: CASSRFGTEFSGNTIYF. The CDR3 bases are TGTGCCAGCAGCAGATTCGGGACAGAGTTCTCTGGAAACACCATATATTTT.

The chain combines TRBV7-9 with TRBJ2-2, with TRBD2 as a possible D gene (5 bases). Germline-derived CDR1 and CDR2 are SEHNR and FQNEAQ (reference sequence). The CDR3 runs to 15 residues. V lost 5 bases to trimming and J lost 5 bases, with 15 bases between them. DNA of the CDR3: TGTGCCAGCAGCCCGGCTTTACGGGGAACCGGGGAGCTGTTTTTT. Its translation is CASSPALRGTGELFF.

The chain is built from TRBV2 and TRBJ2-1; 11 nucleotides agree with TRBD2. Germline V lookup: CDR1 SNHLY, CDR2 FYNNEI. The CDR3 is 19 amino acids. Trimming removed 7 bases from V and 0 bases from J; junction bases left unmatched: 14. The CDR3 sequence is CASKNPSSGGPSSYNEQFF. The CDR3 coding sequence is TGTGCCAGCAAGAACCCGTCTAGCGGGGGGCCCAGCTCCTACAATGAGCAGTTCTTC.

This chain uses TRBV10-3 with TRBJ1-6, with 10 bases aligning to TRBD1. CDR3 length equals 15 residues. Germline CDR1 and CDR2: ENHRY and SYGVKD. The J segment lost 7 bases and the V segment lost 3 bases, leaving 3 bases of the junction unmatched. CDR3 amino acids: CAISEGQGGNSPLHF. The CDR3, as DNA: TGTGCCATCAGTGAAGGACAGGGGGGGAATTCACCCCTCCACTTT.

This clone was picked up a small number of times. The V and J genes are TRBV4-1 and TRBJ2-7, with 9 bases aligning to TRBD1. The V gene end was trimmed by 3 bases and the J gene end by 5 bases; junction bases not matched to a gene: 8. There are 15 residues in the CDR3. Germline CDR1 and CDR2: MGHRA and YSYEKL. CDR3 in DNA: TGCGCCAGCAGCCAGTGGGACAGGGCTTTAAACGAGCAGTACTTC. Its translation: CASSQWDRALNEQYF.

The rearrangement links TRBV4-1 to TRBJ2-3; D unresolved. The CDR3 has 12 residues. Trimming pared 3 bases from V and 5 bases from J, leaving 6 bases between. Germline V gives CDR1 MGHRA, CDR2 YSYEKL. The CDR3 loop reads CASSHLIDTQYF. The CDR3 region has the DNA TGCGCCAGCAGCCACCTGATAGATACGCAGTATTTT.

This clone was detected once. V usage is TRBV6-1 and J usage is TRBJ1-1, with D possibly matching TRBD1 (6 bases). The ends were cut back, 2 bases at V and 7 bases at J, with 26 bases in the middle. This CDR3 contains 18 residues. Germline CDR1 and CDR2: MNHNS and SASEGT. The CDR3 here is CASSERGVGVLRKIEAFF. The CDR3 DNA follows: TGTGCCAGCAGTGAAAGGGGGGTGGGGGTCCTCAGAAAGATTGAAGCTTTCTTT.

The rearrangement uses TRBV5-4 and TRBJ2-1; possibly TRBD2 for D (5 bases). Germline CDR1 SGHNT, CDR2 YYREEE (reference sequence). This CDR3 is built from 13 residues. V lost 4 bases, J lost 5 bases, and 10 bases lay in between. The CDR3 region has the DNA TGTGCCAGCAGCGTAACTAGAAACAATGAGCAGTTCTTC. The encoded protein is CASSVTRNNEQFF.

This chain links TRBV9 with TRBJ2-7; TRBD1 matches 8 bases. Germline trimming cut 4 bases from V and 3 bases from J; bases unmatched to any gene: 6. The germline V gene has CDR1 SGDLS and CDR2 YYNGEE. CDR3 length equals 14 residues. The CDR3: CASSPGTGYYEQYF. In DNA, the CDR3 is TGTGCCAGCAGCCCTGGGACAGGTTACTACGAGCAGTACTTC.

The V call is TRBV10-1, the J call TRBJ2-1; D uncertain. The CDR3 covers 13 residues. V shed 0 bases and J shed 6 bases, with 6 bases lying between them. Germline assignment: CDR1 WNHNN and CDR2 SYGVQD (reference sequence). CDR3 DNA sequence: TGCGCCAGCAGTGAGTCGCTTGCCAATGAGCAGTTCTTC. Translated: CASSESLANEQFF.

There are a few counts of this clone. The rearrangement uses TRBV11-2 and TRBJ1-2; D may be TRBD1 (5 bases). V lost 4 bases, J lost 6 bases, and 18 bases lay in between. Looked up from germline, CDR1 is SGHAT and CDR2 is FQNNGV. CDR3 length: 15 amino acids. The chain's CDR3 is CASSSLSGRGNGYTF. The DNA for the CDR3 is TGTGCCAGCAGCTCCCTGTCAGGGCGGGGGAATGGCTACACCTTC.

V is TRBV20-1 and J is TRBJ2-3; D is ambiguous. V was pared by 6 bases and J by 4 bases, with 5 bases between. There are 10 residues in the CDR3. Looked up from germline, CDR1 is DFQATT and CDR2 is SNEGSKA (reference sequence). The chain's CDR3 is CSAGADTQYF. The CDR3, as DNA: TGCAGTGCAGGCGCAGATACGCAGTATTTT.

The J gene is TRBJ1-1, the V gene TRBV5-1; D possibly corresponds to TRBD1 (5 bases). The CDR3 contains 13 residues. Trimming cost V 7 bases and J 1 base, with 11 bases left between them. Germline loops: CDR1 SGHRS, CDR2 YFSETQ. In DNA, the CDR3 is TGCGCCAGCGGGCTCGGGGCGAACACTGAAGCTTTCTTT. It encodes CASGLGANTEAFF.

Worth noting for this clone: One junction end does not reproduce the germline sequence, and a read error may be involved. This sequence joins TRBV7-7 and TRBJ2-2, with TRBD2 identical over 10 bases. There are 14 residues in the CDR3. The germline CDR1 and CDR2 sequences are SSHAT and FNYEAQ (reference sequence). Written as DNA, the CDR3 is TGTGCTAGCAGCCTGAGCGGGGGGGCCGGGGAGCTGTTTTTT. It is translated as CASSLSGGAGELFF. The variable domain in full, with the rest retrieved from reference TRBV7-7 and TRBJ2-2, is GAGVSQSPRYKVTKRGQDVTLRCDPISSHATLYWYQQALGQGPEFLTYFNYEAQPDKSGLPSDRFSAERPEGSISTLTIQRTEQRDSAMYRCASSLSGGAGELFFGEGSRLTVL.

V usage is TRBV28 and J usage is TRBJ2-7; D is ambiguous. Germline CDR1 reads MDHEN; CDR2 reads SYDVKM. The germline V and J ends were trimmed by 6 bases and 4 bases, with 10 bases remaining between them. This CDR3 has 12 amino acids. The CDR3 sequence: CASRQGPYEQYF. CDR3 in DNA: TGTGCCAGCAGACAAGGACCGTACGAGCAGTACTTC. The full variable domain, rest sourced from reference TRBV28 and TRBJ2-7, is DVKVTQSSRYLVKRTGEKVFLECVQDMDHENMFWYRQDPGLGLRLIYFSYDVKMKEKGDIPEGYSVSREKKERFSLILESASTNQTSMYLCASRQGPYEQYFGPGTRLTVT.

The chain joins TRBV5-1 to TRBJ2-7, with 8 positions matching TRBD1. Germline V gene lookup returns CDR1 SGHRS and CDR2 YFSETQ. The junction had 6 bases not matched to a gene; V was cut back by 0 bases and J by 7 bases. The CDR3 spans 14 residues. The DNA for the CDR3 is TGCGCCAGCAGCTTGGGACAGGGGATGGGGGAGCAGTACTTC. The encoded protein is CASSLGQGMGEQYF.

This sequence joins TRBV7-8 and TRBJ2-5, with D possibly TRBD2 on 5 matching bases. V was cut by 2 bases and J by 2 bases, with 12 bases left in between. Germline V lookup: CDR1 SGHVS, CDR2 FQNEAQ. The CDR3 is made up of 15 amino acids. The DNA for the CDR3 is TGTGCCAGCAGCTTACGACGGGGAATACAAGAGACCCAGTACTTC. Translation: CASSLRRGIQETQYF.

The chain carries TRBV27 and TRBJ1-1, with TRBD1 identical over 9 bases. After removal of 4 bases from V and 4 bases from J, the junction contained 7 bases not matched to a gene. Germline lookup yields CDR1 MNHEY and CDR2 SMNVEV (reference sequence). The CDR3 loop spans 15 amino acids. Here the CDR3 DNA reads TGTGCCAGCAGTTACAGGGGGCAGAGGGTCACTGAAGCTTTCTTT. Its protein is CASSYRGQRVTEAFF.

V is TRBV28 and J is TRBJ2-5, with D possibly TRBD2 on 6 matching bases. Germline-derived CDR1 and CDR2 are MDHEN and SYDVKM. CDR3 length: 17 amino acids. V gave up 2 bases and J gave up 5 bases, with 21 bases separating them. In DNA, the CDR3 is TGTGCCAGCAGTTTAGGAGGGGCCATCGACAAACTCGAGACCCAGTACTTC. Translating it yields CASSLGGAIDKLETQYF.

The chain joins TRBV23-1 to TRBJ2-7; 8 bases map to TRBD1. TRBV23-1 has ORF status, its function being uncertain. The CDR3 contains 20 residues. V trimming: 0 bases; J trimming: 3 bases; junction bases outside the gene matches: 19. The CDR3 sequence is CASSQSRSGDRGRVSYEQYF. The CDR3 coding sequence is TGCGCCAGCAGTCAATCCCGGTCCGGAGACAGGGGTAGGGTAAGCTACGAGCAGTACTTC.

This chain connects TRBV4-1 to TRBJ2-5; tentatively, D is TRBD2 (7 bases). Per germline, CDR1 MGHRA and CDR2 YSYEKL. This CDR3 is built from 16 residues. V gave up 0 bases and J gave up 4 bases, with 15 bases separating them. The CDR3 protein is CASSQDPGGLGETQYF. The DNA for the CDR3 is TGCGCCAGCAGCCAAGACCCGGGGGGCTTGGGAGAGACCCAGTACTTC.

The chain carries TRBV28 and TRBJ1-1; possible D gene TRBD1, 6 bases. This CDR3 is built from 15 residues. V lost 4 bases, J lost 1 base, and 13 bases lay in between. Per the germline V gene, CDR1 is MDHEN and CDR2 is SYDVKM. The CDR3 nucleotides read TGTGCCAGCAGTTCCTCTGGACAGAAGAACACTGAAGCTTTCTTT. Its protein is CASSSSGQKNTEAFF.

As for this clone: A read error may produce the germline difference seen at one junction end. The V gene is TRBV7-9, the J gene TRBJ2-7; D gene unclear. The CDR3 extends over 16 amino acids. Per the germline V gene, CDR1 is SEHNR and CDR2 is FQNEAQ (reference sequence). DNA of the CDR3: TGCGCCAGCAGCCAAGATTGGAAATTGGGTCCCTACGAGCAGTACTTC. Its translation is CASSQDWKLGPYEQYF.

This chain links TRBV7-9 with TRBJ2-3; 7 bases line up with TRBD1. Per the germline V gene, CDR1 is SEHNR and CDR2 is FQNEAQ (reference sequence). V lost 3 bases to trimming and J lost 2 bases; unmatched junction nucleotides: 5. CDR3 length equals 15 residues. For the CDR3, the DNA is TGTGCCAGCAGCTTCCGGACAGGACTCACAGATACGCAGTATTTT. It translates to CASSFRTGLTDTQYF.

The chain couples TRBV9 to TRBJ1-6; D is unclear. CDR1 is SGDLS and CDR2 is YYNGEE in the germline V gene. This CDR3 has 16 residues. The V end was cut by 2 bases, the J end by 0 bases, with 9 bases between. The CDR3 DNA sequence: TGTGCCAGCAGCGTCACTGGGAGCTCCTATAATTCACCCCTCCACTTT. Residues: CASSVTGSSYNSPLHF. The full variable domain, rest sourced from reference TRBV9 and TRBJ1-6, is DSGVTQTPKHLITATGQRVTLRCSPRSGDLSVYWYQQSLDQGLQFLIQYYNGEERAKGNILERFSAQQFPDLHSELNLSSLELGDSALYFCASSVTGSSYNSPLHFGNGTRLTVT.

The chain combines TRBV5-6 with TRBJ2-2, with D hard to call. The CDR3 runs to 16 residues. Germline assignment: CDR1 SGHDT and CDR2 YYEEEE. Trimming left V 3 bases short and J 6 bases short, with 18 bases between. CDR3 nucleotide sequence: TGTGCCAGCAGCTCAGACATCCATGTAGCCGCCGGGGAGCTGTTTTTT. As protein: CASSSDIHVAAGELFF.